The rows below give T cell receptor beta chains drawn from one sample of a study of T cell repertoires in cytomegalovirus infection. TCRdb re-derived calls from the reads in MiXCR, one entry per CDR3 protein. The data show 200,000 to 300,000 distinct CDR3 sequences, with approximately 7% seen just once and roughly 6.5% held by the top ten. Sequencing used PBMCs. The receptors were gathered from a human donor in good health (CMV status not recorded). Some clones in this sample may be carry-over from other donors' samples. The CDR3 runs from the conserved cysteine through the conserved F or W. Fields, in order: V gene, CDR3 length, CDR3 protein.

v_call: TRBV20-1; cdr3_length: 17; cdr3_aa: CSAPQTAGTGIQETQYF
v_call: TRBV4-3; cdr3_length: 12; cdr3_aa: CASSQGGGEASF
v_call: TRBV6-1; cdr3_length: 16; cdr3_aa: CASSPPATGRGDTQYF
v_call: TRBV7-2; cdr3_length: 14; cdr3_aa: CASSLRGGSNEQFF
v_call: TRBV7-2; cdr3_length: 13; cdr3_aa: CASSLDVNQPQHF
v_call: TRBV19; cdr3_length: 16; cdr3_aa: CALPTKTGLASDTQYF
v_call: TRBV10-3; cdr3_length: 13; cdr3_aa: CAINGGAGSGYTF
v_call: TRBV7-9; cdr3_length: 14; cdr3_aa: CASSFPGWYTEAFF
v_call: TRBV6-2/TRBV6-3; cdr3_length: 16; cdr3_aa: CASSPRTGAVGETQYF
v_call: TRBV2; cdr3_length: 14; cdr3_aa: CAGSEGTGNYGYTF
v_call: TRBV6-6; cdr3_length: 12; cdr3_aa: CASSYVHEKLFF
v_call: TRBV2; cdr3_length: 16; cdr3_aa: CASREPTGYSSHEQYF
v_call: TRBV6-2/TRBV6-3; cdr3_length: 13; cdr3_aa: CATLRGEGTEAFF
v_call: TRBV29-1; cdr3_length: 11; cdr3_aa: CSVGGSYEQYF
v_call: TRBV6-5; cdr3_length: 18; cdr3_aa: CASSYSGFGQAIADEQYF
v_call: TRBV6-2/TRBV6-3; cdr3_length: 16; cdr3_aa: CASSYFAGRPEETQYF
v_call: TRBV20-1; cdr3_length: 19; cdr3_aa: CSARDPGVRTGGTNTEAFF
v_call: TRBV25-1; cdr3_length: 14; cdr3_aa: CASRTTLVNSPLHF
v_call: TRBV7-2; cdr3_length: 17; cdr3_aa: CASSFKGQGAMENGYTF
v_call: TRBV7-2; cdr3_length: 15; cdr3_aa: CASSLDSQVGEKLFF
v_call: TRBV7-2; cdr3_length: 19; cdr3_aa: CASSLFVQDYLSSYNEQFF
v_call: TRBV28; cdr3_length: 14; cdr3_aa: CASSLLAAYNEQFF
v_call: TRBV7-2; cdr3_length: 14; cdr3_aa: CASSLNRDIYGYTF
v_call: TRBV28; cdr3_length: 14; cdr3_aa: CASRTWTRNYGYTF
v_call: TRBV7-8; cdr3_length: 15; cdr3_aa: CASSLGRASNQPQHF
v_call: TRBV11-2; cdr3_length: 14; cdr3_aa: CASSLDRLTKSAFF
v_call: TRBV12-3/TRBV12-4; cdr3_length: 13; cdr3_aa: CASSFSPVAPQHF
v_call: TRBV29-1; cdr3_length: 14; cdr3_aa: CSVVSGGAYNEQFF
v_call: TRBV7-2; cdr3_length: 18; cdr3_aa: CASSLDRGTSGSTDTQYF